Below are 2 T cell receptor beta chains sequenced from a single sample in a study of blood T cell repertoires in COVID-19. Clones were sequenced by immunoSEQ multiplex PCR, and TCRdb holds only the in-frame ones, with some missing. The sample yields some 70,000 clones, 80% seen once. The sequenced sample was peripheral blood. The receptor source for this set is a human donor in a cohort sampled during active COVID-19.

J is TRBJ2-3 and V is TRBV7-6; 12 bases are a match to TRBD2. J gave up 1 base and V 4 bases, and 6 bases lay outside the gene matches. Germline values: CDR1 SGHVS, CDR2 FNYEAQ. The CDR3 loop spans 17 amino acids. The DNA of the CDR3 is TGTGCCAGCAGCTCCCTAGCGGGAGGGCCTCGCACAGATACGCAGTATTTT. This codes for CASSSLAGGPRTDTQYF.

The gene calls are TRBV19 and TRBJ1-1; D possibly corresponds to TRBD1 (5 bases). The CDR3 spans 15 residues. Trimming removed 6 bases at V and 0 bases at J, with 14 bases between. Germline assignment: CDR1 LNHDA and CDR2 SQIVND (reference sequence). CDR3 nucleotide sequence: TGTGCCAGTAGGATGCGGGGGGTGGTGAACACTGAAGCTTTCTTT. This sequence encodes CASRMRGVVNTEAFF.